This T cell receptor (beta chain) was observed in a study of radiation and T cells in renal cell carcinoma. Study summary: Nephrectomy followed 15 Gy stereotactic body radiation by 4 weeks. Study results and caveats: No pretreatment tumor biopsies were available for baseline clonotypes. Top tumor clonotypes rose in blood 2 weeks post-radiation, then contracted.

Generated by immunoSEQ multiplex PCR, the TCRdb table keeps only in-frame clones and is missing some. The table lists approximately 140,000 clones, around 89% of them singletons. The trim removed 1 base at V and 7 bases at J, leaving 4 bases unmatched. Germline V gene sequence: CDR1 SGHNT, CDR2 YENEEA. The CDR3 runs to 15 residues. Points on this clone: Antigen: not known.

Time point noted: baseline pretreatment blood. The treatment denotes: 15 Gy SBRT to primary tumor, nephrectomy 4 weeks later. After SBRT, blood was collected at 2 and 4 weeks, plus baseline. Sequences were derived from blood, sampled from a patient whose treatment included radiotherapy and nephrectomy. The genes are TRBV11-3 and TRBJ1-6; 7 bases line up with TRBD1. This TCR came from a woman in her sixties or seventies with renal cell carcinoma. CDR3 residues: CASSLGGQWNSPLHF. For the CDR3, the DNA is TGTGCCAGCAGCTTAGGGGGACAGTGGAATTCACCCCTCCACTTT.